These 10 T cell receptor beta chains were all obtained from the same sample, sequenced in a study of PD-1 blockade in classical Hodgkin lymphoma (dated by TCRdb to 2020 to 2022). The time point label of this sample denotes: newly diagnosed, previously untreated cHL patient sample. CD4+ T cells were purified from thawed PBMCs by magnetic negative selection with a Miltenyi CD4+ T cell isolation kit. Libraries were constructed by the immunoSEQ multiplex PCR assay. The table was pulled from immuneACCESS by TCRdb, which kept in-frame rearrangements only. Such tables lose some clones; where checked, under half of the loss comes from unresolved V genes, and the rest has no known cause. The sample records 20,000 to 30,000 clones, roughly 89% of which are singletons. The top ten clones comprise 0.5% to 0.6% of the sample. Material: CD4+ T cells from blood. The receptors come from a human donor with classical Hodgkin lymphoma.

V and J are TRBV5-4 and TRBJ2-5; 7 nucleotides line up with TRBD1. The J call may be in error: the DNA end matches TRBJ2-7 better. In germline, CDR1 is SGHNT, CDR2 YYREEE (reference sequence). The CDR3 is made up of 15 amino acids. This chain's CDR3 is CASSLGGQSNYEQYF. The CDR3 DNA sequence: TGTGCCAGCAGCTTGGGGGGACAGTCCAACTACGAGCAGTACTTC.

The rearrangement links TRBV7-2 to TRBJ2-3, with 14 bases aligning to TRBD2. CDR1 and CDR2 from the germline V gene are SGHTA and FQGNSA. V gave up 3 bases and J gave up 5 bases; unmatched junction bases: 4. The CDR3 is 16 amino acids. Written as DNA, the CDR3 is TGTGCCAGCAGCTTTCAGACTAGCGGGGGGGTAGATACGCAGTATTTT. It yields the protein CASSFQTSGGVDTQYF.

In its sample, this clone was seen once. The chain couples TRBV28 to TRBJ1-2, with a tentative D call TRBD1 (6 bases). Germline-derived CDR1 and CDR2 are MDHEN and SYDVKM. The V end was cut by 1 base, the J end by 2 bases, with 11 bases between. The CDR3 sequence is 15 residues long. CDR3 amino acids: CASSLFADRNYGYTF. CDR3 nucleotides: TGTGCCAGCAGTTTATTTGCAGACAGGAACTATGGCTACACCTTC.

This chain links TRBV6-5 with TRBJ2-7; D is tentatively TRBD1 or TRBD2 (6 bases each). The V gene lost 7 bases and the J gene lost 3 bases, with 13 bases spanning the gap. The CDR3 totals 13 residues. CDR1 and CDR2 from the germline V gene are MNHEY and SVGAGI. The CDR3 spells CASISRGRYEQYF. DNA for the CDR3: TGTGCCAGCATATCTCGGGGGCGCTACGAGCAGTACTTC.

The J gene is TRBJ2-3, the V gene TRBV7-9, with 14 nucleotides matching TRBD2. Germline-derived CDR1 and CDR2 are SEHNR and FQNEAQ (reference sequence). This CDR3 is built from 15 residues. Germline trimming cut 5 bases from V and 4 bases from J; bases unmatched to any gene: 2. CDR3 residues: CASSRLAGGPDTQYF. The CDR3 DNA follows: TGTGCCAGCAGCCGACTAGCGGGGGGGCCAGATACGCAGTATTTT. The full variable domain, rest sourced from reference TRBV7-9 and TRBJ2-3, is DTGVSQNPRHKITKRGQNVTFRCDPISEHNRLYWYRQTLGQGPEFLTYFQNEAQLEKSRLLSDRFSAERPKGSFSTLEIQRTEQGDSAMYLCASSRLAGGPDTQYFGPGTRLTVL.

Written as DNA, the CDR3 is TGTGCCACCAGCAGAGACCAGGGGGCTGGAAACACCATATATTTT. Translation gives CATSRDQGAGNTIYF. The V call is TRBV15, the J call TRBJ1-3; 7 bases match TRBD1. This CDR3 contains 15 residues. CDR1 and CDR2 from the germline V gene are LNHNV and YYDKDF (reference sequence). The ends lost 0 bases at V and 2 bases at J; junction bases unmatched: 1.

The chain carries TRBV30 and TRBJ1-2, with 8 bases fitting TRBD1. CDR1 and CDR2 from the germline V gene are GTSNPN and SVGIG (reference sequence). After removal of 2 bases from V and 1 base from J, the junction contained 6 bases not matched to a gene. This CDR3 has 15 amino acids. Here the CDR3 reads CAWSQDRGNNYGYTF. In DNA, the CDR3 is TGTGCCTGGAGTCAAGACAGGGGCAATAACTATGGCTACACCTTC.

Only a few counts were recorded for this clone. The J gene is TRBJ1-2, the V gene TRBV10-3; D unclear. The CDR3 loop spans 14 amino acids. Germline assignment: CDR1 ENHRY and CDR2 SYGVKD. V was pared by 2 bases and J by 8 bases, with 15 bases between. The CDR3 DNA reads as TGTGCCATCAGTGAGAAACTCAGGTCTACAGGCTACACCTTC. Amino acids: CAISEKLRSTGYTF.

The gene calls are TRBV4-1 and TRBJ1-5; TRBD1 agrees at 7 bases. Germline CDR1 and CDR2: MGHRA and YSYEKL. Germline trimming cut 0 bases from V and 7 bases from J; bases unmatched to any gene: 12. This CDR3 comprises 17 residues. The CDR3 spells CASSQDTGRQGRQPQHF. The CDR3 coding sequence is TGCGCCAGCAGCCAAGATACGGGGCGACAGGGCAGGCAGCCCCAGCATTTT.

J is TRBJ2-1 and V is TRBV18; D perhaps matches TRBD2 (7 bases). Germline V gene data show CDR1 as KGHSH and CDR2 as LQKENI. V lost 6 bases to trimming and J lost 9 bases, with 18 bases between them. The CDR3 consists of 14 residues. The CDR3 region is CASSPRGGGGEQFF. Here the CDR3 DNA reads TGTGCCAGCTCCCCAAGGGGCGGGGGCGGTGAGCAGTTCTTC.